Following are 23 T cell receptor beta chains from one sample sequenced in a study of blood T cells in healthy people across ages. The authors ran a second PCR of about 7 to 12 cycles using a sample-barcoded 5' primer and a J-beta primer mix. TCRdb redid the calling of the 5' RACE reads with MiXCR, one entry per CDR3 protein. This sample carries 1 million or so distinct CDR3 sequences, under 55% of them seen once, and the ten largest clones take approximately 19%. Sequenced: blood. These receptors all come from a woman aged 60-70 years in good health.

This clonotype turned up a few times. The chain recombines TRBV12-3 or TRBV12-4 with TRBJ2-1; unclear D gene. The CDR3 is 12 amino acids. The V gene lost 4 bases and the J gene lost 11 bases, with 12 bases spanning the gap. CDR3 region: CASSSRRPKQFF. DNA for the CDR3: TGTGCCAGCAGTTCCCGACGCCCCAAGCAGTTCTTC.

This clonotype was seen more than once but under ten times. V and J are TRBV12-3 or TRBV12-4 and TRBJ1-6; 9 bases line up with TRBD1. CDR3 size: 14 residues. J lost 7 bases, V lost 3 bases, and 1 base had no gene match. In DNA, the CDR3 is TGTGCCAGCAGTTTCGGGACAGGGAATTCACCCCTCCACTTT. Translation: CASSFGTGNSPLHF.

This clonotype was counted only a few times. The chain recombines TRBV5-1 with TRBJ2-1; D is undetermined. V gave up 0 bases and J gave up 10 bases, with 14 bases separating them. The CDR3 has 14 residues. The germline CDR1 and CDR2 sequences are SGHRS and YFSETQ. Here the CDR3 reads CASSLGASFREQFF. The DNA for the CDR3 is TGCGCCAGCAGCTTGGGGGCCAGTTTCAGGGAGCAGTTCTTC. The entire variable domain, with the rest obtained from reference TRBV5-1 and TRBJ2-1, is as follows: KAGVTQTPRYLIKTRGQQVTLSCSPISGHRSVSWYQQTPGQGLQFLFEYFSETQRNKGNFPGRFSGRQFSNSRSEMNVSTLELGDSALYLCASSLGASFREQFFGPGTRLTVL.

The V call is TRBV12-3 or TRBV12-4, the J call TRBJ2-1; D uncertain. This CDR3 contains 14 residues. Trimming stripped 5 bases from V and 7 bases from J, with 15 bases between. CDR3 protein: CASSVGTTRNEQFF. CDR3 nucleotides: TGTGCCAGCAGTGTAGGTACGACGAGGAATGAGCAGTTCTTC.

This clonotype showed up just a few times. V gene TRBV27 combines with J gene TRBJ2-7; 8 bases agree with TRBD1. Per the germline V gene, CDR1 is MNHEY and CDR2 is SMNVEV (reference sequence). The CDR3 consists of 15 residues. V lost 7 bases and J lost 2; bases outside the gene matches: 10. The DNA for the CDR3 is TGTGCCAGCACCTATAGTGGGACAGGACCCTACGAGCAGTACTTC. Its translation is CASTYSGTGPYEQYF.

V usage is TRBV5-1 and J usage is TRBJ2-3, with 15 bases aligning to TRBD2. V shed 2 bases and J 4 bases; nucleotides not matched to a gene: 5. The CDR3 contains 17 residues. The germline gives CDR1 SGHRS, CDR2 YFSETQ. The CDR3: CASSFGTSGRTPDTQYF. DNA for the CDR3: TGCGCCAGCAGCTTCGGGACTAGCGGGAGGACCCCAGATACGCAGTATTTT.

The chain couples TRBV20-1 to TRBJ1-2; 8 bases align to TRBD1. The J segment lost 2 bases and the V segment lost 3 bases, leaving 8 bases of the junction unmatched. This CDR3 contains 15 residues. CDR1 and CDR2 (germline): DFQATT, SNEGSKA (reference sequence). The CDR3 bases are TGCAGTGCTAGCCCTACCGGACAGGGAAACTATGGCTACACCTTC. The encoded protein is CSASPTGQGNYGYTF.

The table lists this clonotype with a few counts. The rearrangement uses TRBV20-1 and TRBJ1-2, with D unresolved. Per germline, CDR1 DFQATT and CDR2 SNEGSKA (reference sequence). V lost 5 bases, J lost 7 bases, and 14 bases lay in between. The CDR3 has 12 residues. CDR3 nucleotide sequence: TGCAGTGCTTGGACGGGAGCCGGTGGCTACACCTTC. It codes for CSAWTGAGGYTF.

The chain links TRBV20-1 to TRBJ2-3; TRBD1 agrees at 9 bases. The CDR3 sequence is 17 residues long. Germline loops: CDR1 DFQATT, CDR2 SNEGSKA (reference sequence). After removal of 0 bases from V and 3 bases from J, the junction contained 10 bases not matched to a gene. Here the CDR3 reads CSARDNLGQGLTDTQYF. The CDR3 bases are TGCAGTGCTAGAGATAACCTGGGACAGGGCCTAACAGATACGCAGTATTTT.

This chain's CDR3 is CASETDRGLNQPQHF. CDR3 bases: TGTGCCAGTGAAACAGACAGGGGGCTCAATCAGCCCCAGCATTTT. The rearrangement joins TRBV6-6 to TRBJ1-5, with 10 bases matching TRBD1. The CDR3 is made up of 15 amino acids. Germline V gene sequence: CDR1 MNHNY, CDR2 SVGAGI (reference sequence). Germline trimming cut 9 bases from V and 3 bases from J; bases unmatched to any gene: 8.

This chain connects TRBV5-5 to TRBJ2-4, with 9 bases aligning to TRBD2. The CDR3 runs to 15 residues. CDR1 SGHKS and CDR2 YYEKEE come from the germline V gene (reference sequence). V trimming: 4 bases; J trimming: 5 bases; junction bases outside the gene matches: 7. The CDR3 nucleotides read TGTGCCAGCAGCGTGGGGACTAGCTTCCAAAACATTCAGTACTTC. Translating gives CASSVGTSFQNIQYF. Complete variable domain (other parts from reference TRBV5-5 and TRBJ2-4): DAGVTQSPTHLIKTRGQQVTLRCSPISGHKSVSWYQQVLGQGPQFIFQYYEKEERGRGNFPDRFSARQFPNYSSELNVNALLLGDSALYLCASSVGTSFQNIQYFGAGTRLSVL.

This clonotype was picked up a small number of times. The chain uses TRBV3-1 and TRBJ2-3; 7 nucleotides agree with TRBD2. Trimming removed 0 bases from V and 4 bases from J; junction bases left unmatched: 10. Germline CDR1 LGHDT, CDR2 YNNKEL (reference sequence). The CDR3 consists of 17 residues. DNA for the CDR3: TGTGCCAGCAGCCAAGAATCTCGGGGGAGGGCGTCAGATACGCAGTATTTT. Translation: CASSQESRGRASDTQYF.

CDR3 nucleotides: TGTGCCAGCAAGAGCGGGAGGAATAACTACGAGCAGTACTTC. Encoded protein: CASKSGRNNYEQYF. The J gene is TRBJ2-7, the V gene TRBV2; 9 bases align to TRBD2. Germline V gene lookup returns CDR1 SNHLY and CDR2 FYNNEI. V lost 7 bases and J lost 3; bases outside the gene matches: 7. The CDR3 runs to 14 residues.

The chain is built from TRBV7-9 and TRBJ1-2; D unclear. The CDR3 is made up of 13 amino acids. The V and J ends lost 0 bases and 8 bases respectively, with 10 bases between them. Germline-derived CDR1 and CDR2 are SEHNR and FQNEAQ (reference sequence). CDR3: CASSLAGFRGYTF. The CDR3 DNA sequence: TGTGCCAGCAGCTTAGCGGGTTTTCGGGGCTACACCTTC.

The CDR3 DNA sequence: TGTGCCAGCAGTTACCCGGCCAACACTCCTCCCCTCCACTTT. As protein: CASSYPANTPPLHF. The chain couples TRBV6-2 or TRBV6-3 to TRBJ1-6, with D uncertain. Per the germline V gene, CDR1 is MNHEY and CDR2 is SVGEGT. Trimming shortened V by 2 bases and J by 13 bases, and 15 bases separated the two germline ends. This CDR3 comprises 14 residues.

V and J are TRBV20-1 and TRBJ2-3, with D perhaps matching TRBD2 (6 bases). The CDR3 sequence is 15 residues long. V shed 1 base and J shed 6 bases, with 17 bases lying between them. CDR1 and CDR2 (germline): DFQATT, SNEGSKA (reference sequence). The CDR3 sequence is CSARGGVAGSDTQYF. CDR3 DNA: TGCAGTGCTAGAGGCGGGGTAGCAGGGTCGGATACGCAGTATTTT.

This clonotype has just a few counts. V is TRBV20-1 and J is TRBJ2-7, with TRBD1 as a possible D gene (6 bases). The CDR3 length is 17 residues. The germline CDR1 and CDR2 sequences are DFQATT and SNEGSKA (reference sequence). Trimming cost V 0 bases and J 2 bases, with 20 bases left between them. The CDR3 coding sequence is TGCAGTGCTAGAGATGCCGGGCGTACCCAGGGGCCCTACGAGCAGTACTTC. Amino acid sequence: CSARDAGRTQGPYEQYF.

The rearrangement uses TRBV28 and TRBJ1-4; D is possibly TRBD1 (5 bases). CDR1 MDHEN and CDR2 SYDVKM come from the germline V gene. CDR3 size: 14 residues. The V end lost 5 bases, the J end lost 8 bases, and 15 bases lay between the germline ends. The CDR3 DNA reads as TGTGCCAGCAGTCTCAGGGCCGCAGTGGAAAAACTGTTTTTT. Translating gives CASSLRAAVEKLFF. Based on the CDR3 plus reference TRBV28 and TRBJ1-4, the full variable domain is DVKVTQSSRYLVKRTGEKVFLECVQDMDHENMFWYRQDPGLGLRLIYFSYDVKMKEKGDIPEGYSVSREKKERFSLILESASTNQTSMYLCASSLRAAVEKLFFGSGTQLSVL.

The chain joins TRBV29-1 to TRBJ2-2, with a tentative D call TRBD1 (5 bases). Germline lookup yields CDR1 SQVTM and CDR2 ANQGSEA. CDR3 size: 15 residues. The ends were cut back, 5 bases at V and 3 bases at J, with 16 bases in the middle. The CDR3 loop is CSVPGSVWDTGELFF. The CDR3, as DNA: TGCAGCGTTCCAGGGTCCGTCTGGGACACCGGGGAGCTGTTTTTT.

The rearrangement uses TRBV13 and TRBJ2-5; D might be TRBD2 (6 bases). CDR1 and CDR2 (germline): PRHDT, FYEKMQ (reference sequence). The length of the CDR3 is 16 residues. The V and J ends lost 5 bases and 5 bases respectively, with 21 bases between them. The CDR3 DNA sequence: TGTGCCAGCAGCGCCTATGGTACCCGGGAGCCGGAGACCCAGTACTTC. This codes for CASSAYGTREPETQYF.

This chain connects TRBV29-1 to TRBJ2-7; D uncertain. V lost 4 bases and J 6 bases, leaving 19 bases between the germline ends. From germline, CDR1 is SQVTM and CDR2 ANQGSEA. CDR3 length equals 14 residues. CDR3 sequence (DNA): TGCAGCGTTGCGGTCTCACCGGTCCCCGGCGAGCAGTACTTC. Amino acid sequence: CSVAVSPVPGEQYF.

This chain uses TRBV12-3 or TRBV12-4 with TRBJ2-1, with 12 positions matching TRBD2. Trimming at V came to 0 bases and at J to 6 bases, leaving 6 bases not matched to a gene. The CDR3 is 17 residues long. The CDR3: CASSLASGLAGSNEQFF. In DNA form, the CDR3 reads TGTGCCAGCAGTTTAGCCTCAGGACTAGCGGGGAGCAATGAGCAGTTCTTC.

This chain connects TRBV6-1 to TRBJ1-2, with D uncertain. Germline lookup yields CDR1 MNHNS and CDR2 SASEGT. With 6 bases removed from V and 0 bases from J, the gap between germline ends came to 17 bases. There are 16 residues in the CDR3. As DNA, the CDR3 is TGTGCCAGCAGGATAGGCTTTGGATTCGCTAACTATGGCTACACCTTC. Its protein product is CASRIGFGFANYGYTF.